These 21 T cell receptor beta chains were all obtained from the same sample, sequenced in a study of blood T cell repertoires in COVID-19. Assay: immunoSEQ multiplex PCR; the TCRdb copy retains only in-frame clones and omits some. The profile shows 250,000 to 350,000 clones, roughly nine tenths of them singletons. What was sequenced was peripheral blood. These receptors all stem from a woman aged 40 to 50 who had recovered from COVID-19.

The count of this clone is one. The chain uses TRBV11-3 and TRBJ1-2, with TRBD1 matching 10 bases. From germline, CDR1 is SGHNT and CDR2 YENEEA. The length of the CDR3 is 15 residues. Trimming removed 4 bases from V and 2 bases from J; junction bases left unmatched: 4. In nucleotides, the CDR3 is TGTGCCAGCAGCTCGCCGGGACAGGGGAACTATGGCTACACCTTC. Translation gives CASSSPGQGNYGYTF.

V usage is TRBV18 and J usage is TRBJ1-2; TRBD1 agrees at 9 bases. The CDR3 is made up of 14 amino acids. V was pared by 0 bases and J by 7 bases, with 3 bases of the junction left unmatched. Germline V gives CDR1 KGHSH, CDR2 LQKENI. CDR3 amino acids: CASSPPGQGSGYTF. Written as DNA, the CDR3 is TGTGCCAGCTCACCACCGGGACAGGGTAGTGGCTACACCTTC.

The V call is TRBV11-3, the J call TRBJ2-7; 7 bases are shared with TRBD1. Unmatched junction bases numbered 10, after V lost 5 bases and J lost 9 bases. This CDR3 has 13 residues. Germline V gene data show CDR1 as SGHNT and CDR2 as YENEEA. CDR3 DNA: TGTGCCAGCAGCGTCCTCCAGGGGGTCGGGCAGTACTTC. It specifies CASSVLQGVGQYF.

This clone appeared a single time. The CDR3 bases are TGTGCCAGCAGCAAGACGACAGGGTTCAATCAGCCCCAGCATTTT. This translates into CASSKTTGFNQPQHF. The chain employs TRBV11-2 and TRBJ1-5; 7 bases are shared with TRBD1. The V gene's germline CDR1 is SGHAT and CDR2 FQNNGV. The CDR3 consists of 15 residues. V lost 5 bases, J lost 3 bases, and 7 bases stayed unmatched.

As DNA, the CDR3 is TGTGCCAGCAGCTCTCTAGCGTACTCCTACAATGAGCAGTTCTTC. The encoded protein is CASSSLAYSYNEQFF. V is TRBV7-9 and J is TRBJ2-1; D might be TRBD2 (6 bases). Between the trimmed V and J ends, which lost 4 bases and 0 bases, there was a span of 10 bases. CDR1 SEHNR and CDR2 FQNEAQ come from the germline V gene (reference sequence). The CDR3 extends over 15 amino acids.

This chain uses TRBV19 with TRBJ1-5, with D unresolved. Per the germline V gene, CDR1 is LNHDA and CDR2 is SQIVND (reference sequence). V dropped 7 bases and J dropped 0 bases, with 7 bases sitting between them. The CDR3 sequence is 13 residues long. In DNA, the CDR3 is TGTGCCAGTAACAGCTATAGCAATCAGCCCCAGCATTTT. Its protein product is CASNSYSNQPQHF.

The chain employs TRBV5-1 and TRBJ2-6; D is unresolved. In germline, CDR1 is SGHRS, CDR2 YFSETQ. The CDR3 is made up of 15 amino acids. V shed 1 base and J shed 0 bases, with 5 bases lying between them. The CDR3 region is CASSLLVSGANVLTF. As DNA, the CDR3 is TGCGCCAGCAGCTTGTTAGTCTCTGGGGCCAACGTCCTGACTTTC. The entire variable domain, with the rest obtained from reference TRBV5-1 and TRBJ2-6, is as follows: KAGVTQTPRYLIKTRGQQVTLSCSPISGHRSVSWYQQTPGQGLQFLFEYFSETQRNKGNFPGRFSGRQFSNSRSEMNVSTLELGDSALYLCASSLLVSGANVLTFGAGSRLTVL.

V and J are TRBV7-2 and TRBJ2-3, with D tentatively TRBD1 (6 bases). The CDR3 has 17 residues. The germline gives CDR1 SGHTA, CDR2 FQGNSA. The ends were cut back, 5 bases at V and 3 bases at J, with 21 bases in the middle. Written as DNA, the CDR3 is TGTGCCAGCAGCCGTTTGTTGGGCAGGGGCATTACAGATACGCAGTATTTT. Protein: CASSRLLGRGITDTQYF.

The V call is TRBV28, the J call TRBJ2-5, with TRBD2 matching over 7 bases. CDR3 length equals 15 residues. The V gene's germline CDR1 is MDHEN and CDR2 SYDVKM. J was trimmed by 3 bases and V by 6 bases; bases with no gene match: 10. The CDR3 DNA follows: TGTGCCAGCAGCCCGGGGGGACCCCGGGAAGAGACCCAGTACTTC. Its protein is CASSPGGPREETQYF.

The chain carries TRBV30 and TRBJ1-2; 8 nucleotides match TRBD1. J lost 2 bases, V lost 8 bases, and 7 bases had no gene match. Germline V gene sequence: CDR1 GTSNPN, CDR2 SVGIG (reference sequence). The CDR3 runs to 13 residues. The CDR3 nucleotides are TGTGCCCACCGGGACAGGTTCAACTATGGCTACACCTTC. Translation: CAHRDRFNYGYTF.

The J gene is TRBJ2-7, the V gene TRBV5-1; D perhaps matches TRBD2 (7 bases). V dropped 1 base and J dropped 6 bases, with 17 bases sitting between them. The CDR3 is 15 amino acids. CDR1 and CDR2 (germline): SGHRS, YFSETQ. CDR3 in DNA: TGCGCCAGCAGCTTGCTCGGGGAGGGGGGCCGCGAGCAGTACTTC. It codes for CASSLLGEGGREQYF.

This clone turned up a few times. The chain carries TRBV27 and TRBJ2-7; TRBD2 aligns across 10 bases. The length of the CDR3 is 15 residues. The J segment lost 0 bases and the V segment lost 6 bases, leaving 5 bases of the junction unmatched. CDR1 is MNHEY and CDR2 is SMNVEV in the germline V gene (reference sequence). The CDR3 sequence: CASRVGLADSYEQYF. CDR3 bases: TGTGCCAGCAGGGTCGGACTAGCGGACTCCTACGAGCAGTACTTC.

J is TRBJ2-5 and V is TRBV3-1 (or the pseudogene TRBV3-2); 8 bases align to TRBD2. The CDR3 consists of 15 residues. The V gene's germline CDR1 is LGHDT and CDR2 YNNKEL (reference sequence). V shed 10 bases, J shed 1 base, and the junction held 11 bases outside the gene matches. DNA for the CDR3: TGTGCCACCGGACGTGGTAGCGGGACCCAAGAGACCCAGTACTTC. Residues: CATGRGSGTQETQYF.

The rearrangement uses TRBV19 and TRBJ2-1, with TRBD1 matching over 10 bases. Germline assignment: CDR1 LNHDA and CDR2 SQIVND (reference sequence). V trimming: 3 bases; J trimming: 6 bases; junction bases outside the gene matches: 14. This CDR3 region has 18 residues. In nucleotides, the CDR3 is TGTGCCAGTAGTATTGATAGGGGTGGACAGGGGGTAGTCAATGAGCAGTTCTTC. This encodes CASSIDRGGQGVVNEQFF.

The CDR3 sequence: CASSLWGQGGEKLFF. DNA for the CDR3: TGCGCCAGCAGCTTGTGGGGCCAGGGGGGCGAAAAACTGTTTTTT. J is TRBJ1-4 and V is TRBV5-1; 7 bases fit TRBD1. The length of the CDR3 is 15 residues. Germline lookup yields CDR1 SGHRS and CDR2 YFSETQ. Trimming removed 1 base from V and 8 bases from J; junction bases left unmatched: 8.

This clone came up once. The chain links TRBV5-1 to TRBJ1-3; 8 bases match TRBD1. Per germline, CDR1 SGHRS and CDR2 YFSETQ. Losses at the gene ends were 2 bases for V and 4 bases for J; bases not matched to a gene: 11. The CDR3 is 17 amino acids. In DNA form, the CDR3 reads TGCGCCAGCAGCTTCGGAACCGGGACAGGATTAGGAAACACCATATATTTT. This codes for CASSFGTGTGLGNTIYF.

The V gene is TRBV4-1, the J gene TRBJ2-2, with D possibly matching TRBD2 (6 bases). Germline V gene sequence: CDR1 MGHRA, CDR2 YSYEKL. V lost 1 base and J 4 bases, leaving 10 bases between the germline ends. This CDR3 region has 15 residues. The CDR3 is CASSQGGGRTGELFF. As DNA, the CDR3 is TGCGCCAGCAGCCAAGGGGGAGGCCGCACCGGGGAGCTGTTTTTT.

This sequence joins TRBV5-1 and TRBJ2-1; D is perhaps TRBD1 (5 bases). The CDR3 runs to 13 residues. Germline V lookup: CDR1 SGHRS, CDR2 YFSETQ. Trimming left V 7 bases short and J 8 bases short, with 16 bases between. The CDR3 region is CASQGSPLYEQFF. The CDR3 bases are TGCGCCAGCCAGGGAAGTCCCTTGTATGAGCAGTTCTTC.

The rearrangement links TRBV1 to TRBJ2-5; the table names TRBD2, a call not compared with the DNA. TRBV1 is classified as a pseudogene. This CDR3 spans 17 amino acids. The CDR3 sequence: CTSSQDFGGGDQETQYF. The CDR3, as DNA: TGCACCAGCAGCCAAGATTTCGGGGGAGGGGACCAAGAGACCCAGTACTTC.

This chain connects TRBV7-9 to TRBJ2-7; 7 nucleotides line up with TRBD1. The CDR3 has 16 amino acids. Germline CDR1 and CDR2: SEHNR and FQNEAQ (reference sequence). With 2 bases clipped from V and 4 bases from J, the junction kept 11 bases outside the gene matches. The DNA for the CDR3 is TGTGCCAGCAGCTTACCAGCACAGGGGCCCCAATACGAGCAGTACTTC. Its protein product is CASSLPAQGPQYEQYF. The full variable domain, its missing parts supplied by reference TRBV7-9 and TRBJ2-7, is DTGVSQNPRHKITKRGQNVTFRCDPISEHNRLYWYRQTLGQGPEFLTYFQNEAQLEKSRLLSDRFSAERPKGSFSTLEIQRTEQGDSAMYLCASSLPAQGPQYEQYFGPGTRLTVT.

This clone was seen only once. The chain is built from TRBV30 and TRBJ2-7; 9 bases map to TRBD2. V was pared by 4 bases and J by 3 bases, with 1 base of the junction left unmatched. CDR3 length: 12 amino acids. Looked up from germline, CDR1 is GTSNPN and CDR2 is SVGIG (reference sequence). CDR3 sequence (DNA): TGTGCCTGGACTAGCGGGGACTACGAGCAGTACTTC. Translation gives CAWTSGDYEQYF.